Each of the 19 T cell receptor beta chains below was sequenced from the same sample in a study of blood T cells in healthy people across ages. A second PCR, run for about 7 to 11 cycles, used a sample-barcoded 5' primer plus a J-beta primer mix. In TCRdb, the 5' RACE reads were re-called with MiXCR into one record per CDR3 protein. Here the sample spans roughly 860,000 distinct CDR3 sequences, less than 80% being singletons. Material for sequencing was blood. These receptor sequences come from a man under 40 in good health.

This sequence joins TRBV28 and TRBJ2-7, with D possibly matching TRBD1 (5 bases). The CDR3 loop spans 13 amino acids. The ends were cut back, 8 bases at V and 5 bases at J, with 16 bases in the middle. Germline loops: CDR1 MDHEN, CDR2 SYDVKM. The CDR3 nucleotides read TGTGCCAGCTCTTACGTAGGGGTGGACGAGCAGTACTTC. Its protein is CASSYVGVDEQYF.

The V gene is TRBV10-3, the J gene TRBJ2-1; D gene uncertain. V lost 6 bases to trimming and J lost 5 bases, with 14 bases between them. The V gene's germline CDR1 is ENHRY and CDR2 SYGVKD. The CDR3 spans 14 residues. This CDR3 reads CAIRDHPQNNEQFF. Written as DNA, the CDR3 is TGTGCCATCAGGGACCACCCCCAAAACAATGAGCAGTTCTTC.

The chain uses TRBV3-1 and TRBJ2-1; 7 nucleotides line up with TRBD2. Per germline, CDR1 LGHDT and CDR2 YNNKEL (reference sequence). V lost 1 base, J lost 6 bases, and 9 bases stayed unmatched. The CDR3 length is 16 residues. CDR3 in amino acids: CASSQASGGAANEQFF. The CDR3 DNA sequence: TGTGCCAGCAGCCAAGCTAGCGGTGGGGCCGCCAATGAGCAGTTCTTC.

The count of this clonotype is one. The chain carries TRBV10-3 and TRBJ2-3, with 9 bases that match TRBD2. V trimming: 6 bases; J trimming: 0 bases; junction bases outside the gene matches: 4. CDR1 and CDR2 (germline): ENHRY, SYGVKD. The CDR3 has 15 residues. The CDR3 bases are TGTGCCATCAGCGCGGGGGGGGAAAGCACAGATACGCAGTATTTT. Translated: CAISAGGESTDTQYF.

The chain joins TRBV6-5 to TRBJ2-5; TRBD2 aligns across 8 bases. The CDR3 has 16 residues. Per the germline V gene, CDR1 is MNHEY and CDR2 is SVGAGI. The junction had 13 bases not matched to a gene; V was cut back by 6 bases and J by 4 bases. CDR3 DNA sequence: TGTGCCAGCAGGGTAACAGCGGGAGAGTCTGGAGAGACCCAGTACTTC. This encodes CASRVTAGESGETQYF.

V is TRBV28 and J is TRBJ1-1; 8 nucleotides agree with TRBD1. V was pared by 2 bases and J by 1 base, with 6 bases of the junction left unmatched. Germline CDR1 MDHEN, CDR2 SYDVKM. CDR3 size: 16 residues. The CDR3 spells CASSLIPGTGNTEAFF. In DNA, the CDR3 is TGTGCCAGCAGTTTAATCCCCGGGACAGGGAACACTGAAGCTTTCTTT.

This chain links TRBV7-2 with TRBJ2-3; D is uncertain. Germline CDR1 SGHTA, CDR2 FQGNSA. The CDR3 runs to 16 residues. V was shortened by 6 bases and J by 4 bases, with 20 bases between the two germline ends. The CDR3 protein is CASRPPGLPPADTQYF. CDR3 nucleotides: TGTGCCAGCAGACCACCGGGCCTCCCTCCCGCAGATACGCAGTATTTT.

This clonotype has just a few counts. V gene TRBV5-1 combines with J gene TRBJ2-1, with TRBD1 matching over 8 bases. V lost 4 bases and J lost 1; bases outside the gene matches: 16. The length of the CDR3 is 19 residues. CDR1 is SGHRS and CDR2 is YFSETQ in the germline V gene. CDR3 protein: CASSVQGAASALSYNEQFF. The CDR3 DNA sequence: TGCGCCAGCAGCGTTCAGGGGGCGGCTAGCGCCTTATCCTACAATGAGCAGTTCTTC.

The chain employs TRBV21-1 and TRBJ2-3; the listed D gene, TRBD1, was not tested against the DNA. TRBV21-1 has pseudogene status. This CDR3 is built from 20 residues. The CDR3: CASSKASAGGAGPGTDAQYF. As DNA, the CDR3 is TGTGCCAGCAGCAAAGCCTCCGCCGGGGGGGCAGGCCCCGGCACAGATGCGCAGTATTTT.

This clonotype showed up just once. The chain carries TRBV29-1 and TRBJ2-1; the D gene is possibly TRBD2 (6 bases). The V and J ends lost 1 base and 8 bases respectively, with 9 bases between them. Germline CDR1 reads SQVTM; CDR2 reads ANQGSEA. The CDR3 consists of 12 residues. CDR3 bases: TGCAGCGTTGAAGGGGGGGACGATGAGCAGTTCTTC. Translation gives CSVEGGDDEQFF.

This clonotype came up a few times. The chain carries TRBV2 and TRBJ2-7; 8 positions agree with TRBD1. This CDR3 contains 12 residues. Germline V CDR1 and CDR2: SNHLY, FYNNEI. Trimming took 8 bases from V and 6 from J; bases not matched to a gene: 6. The chain's CDR3 is CASRTGLVEQYF. DNA for the CDR3: TGTGCCAGCCGGACAGGGTTGGTCGAGCAGTACTTC.

In its sample, this clonotype was seen once. The rearrangement uses TRBV29-1 and TRBJ2-1, with TRBD2 matching over 9 bases. The DNA end is a closer match to TRBJ2-7, so the J assignment may be wrong. The germline CDR1 and CDR2 sequences are SQVTM and ANQGSEA. The CDR3 is made up of 14 amino acids. The CDR3 here is CSVISGSSYNEQYF. The CDR3 bases are TGCAGCGTTATTAGCGGGAGCTCCTACAATGAGCAGTACTTC.

This clonotype has more than one count but fewer than ten. The chain employs TRBV10-3 and TRBJ2-6; 7 bases fit TRBD1. Trimming removed 6 bases from V and 3 bases from J; junction bases left unmatched: 5. Looked up from germline, CDR1 is ENHRY and CDR2 is SYGVKD. The CDR3 runs to 15 residues. CDR3 DNA: TGTGCCATCAGGGTCGGGACAGATGGGGCCAACGTCCTGACTTTC. It encodes CAIRVGTDGANVLTF.

The chain is built from TRBV5-5 and TRBJ2-7; D uncertain. In germline, CDR1 is SGHKS, CDR2 YYEKEE (reference sequence). The CDR3 length is 14 residues. V was trimmed by 0 bases and J by 12 bases, leaving 19 bases between them. The CDR3 is CASSLVTEAPSLYF. The CDR3 region has the DNA TGTGCCAGCAGCTTGGTAACAGAAGCCCCTTCCTTGTACTTC.

The chain has TRBV6-2 or TRBV6-3 and TRBJ2-1; the D is unclear. The germline V gene has CDR1 MNHEY and CDR2 SVGEGT. Trimming stripped 7 bases from V and 6 bases from J, with 13 bases between. The CDR3 covers 13 residues. The CDR3 coding sequence is TGTGCCAGCACTCCCTGGCCAAGCAATGAGCAGTTCTTC. Amino acid sequence: CASTPWPSNEQFF.

The gene calls are TRBV28 and TRBJ2-5; possible D gene TRBD1, 6 bases. The CDR3 is 15 amino acids. V lost 8 bases to trimming and J lost 0 bases, with 16 bases between them. Germline loops: CDR1 MDHEN, CDR2 SYDVKM. Here the CDR3 reads CASYPTGDNQETQYF. The CDR3 DNA follows: TGTGCCAGCTACCCCACTGGGGACAACCAAGAGACCCAGTACTTC.

This sequence joins TRBV4-3 and TRBJ2-3; 12 bases are a match to TRBD2. CDR1 and CDR2 from the germline V gene are LGHNA and YSLEER. V gave up 0 bases and J gave up 4 bases; unmatched junction bases: 5. The CDR3 contains 17 residues. This chain's CDR3 is CASSQETSGSLADTQYF. The DNA of the CDR3 is TGCGCCAGCAGCCAAGAGACTAGCGGGAGTCTCGCAGATACGCAGTATTTT.

The rearrangement uses TRBV2 and TRBJ1-2; D unclear. This CDR3 contains 12 residues. The V gene's germline CDR1 is SNHLY and CDR2 FYNNEI. The V gene lost 3 bases and the J gene lost 12 bases, with 14 bases spanning the gap. The CDR3 DNA sequence: TGTGCCAGCAGTGACGAAGGGTTTGGGGACACCTTC. Translated: CASSDEGFGDTF.

The chain uses TRBV29-1 and TRBJ2-1; 7 bases are a match to TRBD1. Germline V lookup: CDR1 SQVTM, CDR2 ANQGSEA. With V trimmed by 8 bases and J by 0 bases, 10 bases remained unmatched. CDR3 length equals 15 residues. The CDR3 region is CSFVPGTASYNEQFF. CDR3 sequence (DNA): TGCAGCTTCGTCCCCGGGACAGCCTCCTACAATGAGCAGTTCTTC.